The 8 T cell receptor beta chains below come from one sample, sequenced in a study of STAT3 mutations in large granular lymphocyte leukemia. Study results and caveats: In T-cell large granular lymphocyte leukemia, about half of patients showed multiple immunodominant subclonotypes.

Profiling relied on immunoSEQ multiplex PCR, and the TCRdb table lists in-frame clones only, not all of them. The profile shows approximately 11,000 clones, approximately 85% of them singletons. Their antigens remain unidentified. The sequenced sample was peripheral blood mononuclear cells. These TCRs come from a man older than 75 with T-cell large granular lymphocyte leukemia. Some clones in this sample may be carry-over from other donors' samples.

The V call is TRBV7-9, the J call TRBJ2-3; 7 bases align to TRBD2. The germline CDR1 and CDR2 sequences are SEHNR and FQNEAQ (reference sequence). V lost 0 bases and J lost 6; bases outside the gene matches: 9. The CDR3 totals 16 residues. The CDR3, as DNA: TGTGCCAGCAGCTTAGCCCTTGGGCAGGGAGGGGATACGCAGTATTTT. It yields the protein CASSLALGQGGDTQYF.

The chain employs TRBV15 and TRBJ2-7; TRBD1 aligns across 9 bases. CDR3 length equals 16 residues. Trimming took 2 bases from V and 5 from J; bases not matched to a gene: 10. The germline CDR1 and CDR2 sequences are LNHNV and YYDKDF (reference sequence). The CDR3 here is CATSRQTGTGFDEQYF. The CDR3 DNA follows: TGTGCCACCAGCAGACAAACCGGGACAGGGTTCGACGAGCAGTACTTC.

The V call is TRBV30, the J call TRBJ1-5; a possible D gene is TRBD1 (5 bases). CDR1 and CDR2 from the germline V gene are GTSNPN and SVGIG (reference sequence). The V end lost 2 bases, the J end lost 4 bases, and 9 bases lay between the germline ends. This CDR3 spans 13 amino acids. The CDR3: CAWSQQDNQPQHF. The CDR3 coding sequence is TGTGCCTGGAGTCAACAGGATAATCAGCCCCAGCATTTT.

This clone was found once. V usage is TRBV5-6 and J usage is TRBJ2-6, with 10 positions matching TRBD2. The V and J ends lost 4 bases and 0 bases, in that order; junction bases with no gene match: 7. CDR1 SGHDT and CDR2 YYEEEE come from the germline V gene. The CDR3 spans 18 residues. The CDR3 bases are TGTGCCAGCAGCGGAGCGGGGGGGCTCCTCTCTGGGGCCAACGTCCTGACTTTC. Amino acids: CASSGAGGLLSGANVLTF.

This clone was counted only a few times. The V call is TRBV5-1, the J call TRBJ2-1, with 8 bases identical to TRBD1. The CDR3 length is 14 residues. Germline CDR1 reads SGHRS; CDR2 reads YFSETQ. V dropped 4 bases and J dropped 7; count of bases not matched to a gene: 7. CDR3 in DNA: TGCGCCAGCAGCCCCGGACAGGGTGGGAATGAGCAGTTCTTC. This encodes CASSPGQGGNEQFF.

The genes are TRBV29-1 and TRBJ1-1, with TRBD1 identical over 9 bases. CDR3 length: 13 amino acids. The germline V gene has CDR1 SQVTM and CDR2 ANQGSEA. Losses at the gene ends were 6 bases for V and 5 bases for J; bases not matched to a gene: 7. Here the CDR3 reads CSVRTGEITEAFF. The CDR3 region has the DNA TGCAGCGTCAGGACAGGGGAGATAACTGAAGCTTTCTTT. Full variable domain (missing parts from reference TRBV29-1 and TRBJ1-1): SAVISQKPSRDICQRGTSLTIQCQVDSQVTMMFWYRQQPGQSLTLIATANQGSEATYESGFVIDKFPISRPNLTFSTLTVSNMSPEDSSIYLCSVRTGEITEAFFGQGTRLTVV.

The CDR3 is CATQDSLTPYEQYF. In DNA form, the CDR3 reads TGTGCCACCCAGGACAGTCTCACCCCTTACGAGCAGTACTTC. The V and J genes are TRBV30 and TRBJ2-7; perhaps TRBD1 as D (6 bases). Germline-derived CDR1 and CDR2 are GTSNPN and SVGIG (reference sequence). The V end lost 8 bases, the J end lost 4 bases, and 21 bases lay between the germline ends. CDR3 length: 14 residues.

This clone showed up just once. V and J are TRBV5-4 and TRBJ1-4, with D unresolved. The CDR3 has 14 residues. CDR1 SGHNT and CDR2 YYREEE come from the germline V gene (reference sequence). V gave up 0 bases and J gave up 8 bases, with 11 bases separating them. CDR3 protein: CASSLDPIGEKLFF. DNA of the CDR3: TGTGCCAGCAGCTTGGATCCTATCGGAGAAAAACTGTTTTTT. The whole variable domain, remainder taken from reference TRBV5-4 and TRBJ1-4, is ETGVTQSPTHLIKTRGQQVTLRCSSQSGHNTVSWYQQALGQGPQFIFQYYREEENGRGNFPPRFSGLQFPNYSSELNVNALELDDSALYLCASSLDPIGEKLFFGSGTQLSVL.